This T cell receptor beta chain was retrieved from a study of cytomegalovirus exposure and HLA in healthy donors. Germline V gene lookup returns CDR1 MNHNS and CDR2 SASEGT. The CDR3 length is 15 residues. Between the trimmed V and J ends, which lost 5 bases and 0 bases, there was a span of 11 bases. Study-wide results and caveats: Earlier findings revealed that most TCR beta V segments proved productive either about 87% or about 30% of the time. CMV serostatus was the sole immune exposure information available.

About this clone itself: Its antigen is still unknown.

PCR amplification relied on 60 Vbeta primers (plus 13 Jbeta primers). Clones were read by immunoSEQ multiplex PCR, and TCRdb kept only the in-frame ones, dropping some. The sample holds some 200,000 clones; 75% to 85% are singletons and the top ten take over 1.5%. Sequenced: PBMCs. The TCR was taken from a girl aged 5 to 17 in good health and CMV-seropositive. The chain links TRBV6-1 to TRBJ1-5, with D tentatively TRBD1 (5 bases). CDR3 loop: CASSQTGVSNQPQHF. CDR3 sequence (DNA): TGTGCCAGCAGTCAAACAGGAGTTAGCAATCAGCCCCAGCATTTT.